These 22 T cell receptor beta chains were sequenced from one sample in a study of T cells in lung cancer brain metastases. Measured with immunoSEQ multiplex PCR; TCRdb has only the in-frame clones, and not every one. Among more than 4,000 clones listed, 80% to 90% were seen once. Sequenced: tumor tissue from the primary lung tumor. Receptor source: a middle-aged man with non-small cell lung cancer.

The chain links TRBV6-6 to TRBJ2-5, with 13 positions matching TRBD2. The V and J ends lost 11 bases and 4 bases, in that order; junction bases with no gene match: 13. Germline CDR1 and CDR2: MNHNY and SVGAGI (reference sequence). There are 16 residues in the CDR3. CDR3 residues: CAGETSGRSVRETQYF. The CDR3 DNA sequence: TGTGCCGGAGAGACTAGCGGGAGGTCAGTGAGAGAGACCCAGTACTTC.

The chain joins TRBV19 to TRBJ2-7; 7 bases map to TRBD1. The CDR3 totals 17 residues. Germline V gene data show CDR1 as LNHDA and CDR2 as SQIVND (reference sequence). V shed 1 base, J shed 0 bases, and the junction held 9 bases outside the gene matches. The CDR3, as DNA: TGTGCCAGTAGTATAGGCTCGGGACAGCGGAGCTCCTACGAGCAGTACTTC. This sequence encodes CASSIGSGQRSSYEQYF.

In nucleotides, the CDR3 is TGCGCCAGCACCCTGGGGGGCTGGAACACCGGGGAGCTGTTTTTT. It translates to CASTLGGWNTGELFF. V is TRBV5-1 and J is TRBJ2-2; D is possibly TRBD1 or TRBD2 (6 bases each). The germline V and J ends were trimmed by 6 bases and 1 base, with 13 bases remaining between them. This CDR3 comprises 15 residues. Germline CDR1 reads SGHRS; CDR2 reads YFSETQ. The entire variable domain, with the rest obtained from reference TRBV5-1 and TRBJ2-2, is as follows: KAGVTQTPRYLIKTRGQQVTLSCSPISGHRSVSWYQQTPGQGLQFLFEYFSETQRNKGNFPGRFSGRQFSNSRSEMNVSTLELGDSALYLCASTLGGWNTGELFFGEGSRLTVL.

The V and J genes are TRBV6-1 and TRBJ2-7, with 9 positions matching TRBD1. In germline, CDR1 is MNHNS, CDR2 SASEGT. CDR3 size: 14 residues. Trimming removed 4 bases from V and 3 bases from J; junction bases left unmatched: 4. The CDR3 nucleotides read TGTGCCAGCAGTGCTTACAGGGGGCTCTACGAGCAGTACTTC. Its protein product is CASSAYRGLYEQYF.

The rearrangement uses TRBV29-1 and TRBJ2-5; TRBD2 might be the D (5 bases). V gave up 8 bases and J gave up 3 bases, with 16 bases separating them. CDR3 size: 13 residues. Germline-derived CDR1 and CDR2 are SQVTM and ANQGSEA. In DNA, the CDR3 is TGCAGCATTGCTCCCCAAGCGGAAGAGACCCAGTACTTC. It specifies CSIAPQAEETQYF.

The V gene is TRBV10-2, the J gene TRBJ2-5; perhaps TRBD2 as D (6 bases). CDR3 length equals 15 residues. V was trimmed by 2 bases and J by 1 base, leaving 11 bases between them. Germline loops: CDR1 WSHSY, CDR2 SAAADI. CDR3 DNA sequence: TGCGCCAGCAGTGAGCTGTCTAGCGCCCAAGAGACCCAGTACTTC. Its protein is CASSELSSAQETQYF.

The gene calls are TRBV6-1 and TRBJ1-2; D unclear. With 2 bases removed from V and 6 bases from J, the gap between germline ends came to 13 bases. The CDR3 length is 14 residues. Germline lookup yields CDR1 MNHNS and CDR2 SASEGT. DNA of the CDR3: TGTGCCAGCAGTGAATCTTTGGGGAGTGATGGCTACACCTTC. Translated: CASSESLGSDGYTF.

To note about this clone: An end of the junction does not agree with germline; a read error may underlie this. The chain joins TRBV4-2 to TRBJ2-3; D is ambiguous. Germline values: CDR1 LGHNA, CDR2 YNFKEQ. The CDR3 runs to 12 residues. The CDR3 DNA follows: TGTGTCAGCAGCCAAGATAGAGATACGCAGTATTTT. This encodes CVSSQDRDTQYF.

This clone has a handful of counts. The V and J genes are TRBV19 and TRBJ1-1, with D unclear. V lost 7 bases and J 2 bases, leaving 14 bases between the germline ends. CDR3 length: 14 residues. Looked up from germline, CDR1 is LNHDA and CDR2 is SQIVND (reference sequence). CDR3 sequence: CASKRPGPNTEAFF. CDR3 coding DNA: TGTGCCAGTAAGAGACCGGGCCCAAACACTGAAGCTTTCTTT.

The J gene is TRBJ2-6, the V gene TRBV7-9; no clear D. CDR1 is SEHNR and CDR2 is FQNEAQ in the germline V gene (reference sequence). This CDR3 has 15 residues. Trimming pared 5 bases from V and 1 base from J, leaving 9 bases between. CDR3 residues: CASSEVGSGANVLTF. The CDR3 bases are TGTGCCAGCAGCGAGGTGGGGTCTGGGGCCAACGTCCTGACTTTC.

This chain connects TRBV30 to TRBJ2-5; TRBD2 might be the D (5 bases). V was shortened by 1 base and J by 6 bases, with 18 bases between the two germline ends. Germline CDR1 GTSNPN, CDR2 SVGIG (reference sequence). CDR3 size: 15 residues. CDR3 protein: CAWSGLLGGRKTQYF. The CDR3 region has the DNA TGTGCCTGGAGTGGACTACTAGGAGGCCGTAAGACCCAGTACTTC.

The chain has TRBV9 and TRBJ2-5; no reliable D call. CDR1 is SGDLS, CDR2 YYNGEE, per germline. V shed 4 bases and J shed 5 bases, with 9 bases lying between them. CDR3 size: 12 residues. The CDR3 region is CASSLDGETQYF. The CDR3 nucleotides read TGTGCCAGCAGCTTGGACGGGGAGACCCAGTACTTC.

CDR3: CASIPLGSAEQYF. The CDR3 nucleotides are TGTGCCAGCATACCCCTCGGCTCGGCCGAGCAGTACTTC. This chain joins TRBV2 and TRBJ2-7; D ambiguous. Germline CDR1 is SNHLY and CDR2 is FYNNEI. Trimming shortened V by 7 bases and J by 6 bases, and 16 bases separated the two germline ends. The CDR3 extends over 13 amino acids.

The chain joins TRBV7-9 to TRBJ2-3; 8 bases match TRBD1. In germline, CDR1 is SEHNR, CDR2 FQNEAQ (reference sequence). This CDR3 is built from 15 residues. J was trimmed by 0 bases and V by 4 bases; bases with no gene match: 3. CDR3 sequence reads: CASSSTGGSTDTQYF. Written as DNA, the CDR3 is TGTGCCAGCAGCTCTACAGGGGGGAGCACAGATACGCAGTATTTT.

This rearrangement joins TRBV6-6 to TRBJ2-7; D is ambiguous. V was shortened by 6 bases and J by 4 bases, with 16 bases between the two germline ends. This CDR3 has 14 amino acids. The V gene's germline CDR1 is MNHNY and CDR2 SVGAGI (reference sequence). This CDR3 is CASSGVQSQYEQYF. DNA of the CDR3: TGTGCCAGCAGCGGTGTACAAAGCCAATACGAGCAGTACTTC.

This chain connects TRBV2 to TRBJ2-1; TRBD2 agrees at 9 bases. Trimming at V came to 6 bases and at J to 4 bases, leaving 16 bases not matched to a gene. The V gene's germline CDR1 is SNHLY and CDR2 FYNNEI. CDR3 length: 18 amino acids. The CDR3 region is CASSKGLGAGGPYNEQFF. CDR3 coding DNA: TGTGCCAGCAGCAAAGGGCTAGGGGCGGGGGGGCCTTACAATGAGCAGTTCTTC.

The V call is TRBV2, the J call TRBJ2-7; TRBD2 aligns across 11 bases. From germline, CDR1 is SNHLY and CDR2 FYNNEI. The CDR3 covers 14 residues. V dropped 5 bases and J dropped 3; count of bases not matched to a gene: 3. The CDR3 region has the DNA TGTGCCAGCAGTCCCCTAGCGGGAGGCTACGAGCAGTACTTC. Protein product: CASSPLAGGYEQYF. The variable domain in full, with the rest retrieved from reference TRBV2 and TRBJ2-7, is EPEVTQTPSHQVTQMGQEVILRCVPISNHLYFYWYRQILGQKVEFLVSFYNNEISEKSEIFDDQFSVERPDGSNFTLKIRSTKLEDSAMYFCASSPLAGGYEQYFGPGTRLTVT.

This chain uses TRBV28 with TRBJ1-2; perhaps TRBD1 as D (6 bases). V lost 2 bases, J lost 3 bases, and 10 bases lay in between. This CDR3 contains 14 residues. Germline V gives CDR1 MDHEN, CDR2 SYDVKM. The CDR3 spells CASSLVRGHYGYTF. The CDR3 region has the DNA TGTGCCAGCAGTTTAGTCCGGGGGCACTATGGCTACACCTTC.

The rearrangement joins TRBV2 to TRBJ2-7, with a weak D call TRBD2 (6 bases). The CDR3 spans 15 residues. Germline V gene data show CDR1 as SNHLY and CDR2 as FYNNEI. V lost 1 base, J lost 9 bases, and 19 bases lay in between. DNA for the CDR3: TGTGCCAGCAGTGAAGGTCTCCCCGGGACTTTCGGGCAGTACTTC. Protein: CASSEGLPGTFGQYF. Using reference TRBV2 and TRBJ2-7 for the parts outside the CDR3, the full variable domain is EPEVTQTPSHQVTQMGQEVILRCVPISNHLYFYWYRQILGQKVEFLVSFYNNEISEKSEIFDDQFSVERPDGSNFTLKIRSTKLEDSAMYFCASSEGLPGTFGQYFGPGTRLTVT.

The chain uses TRBV15 and TRBJ2-5; D is ambiguous. This CDR3 is 12 amino acids long. V was trimmed by 3 bases and J by 4 bases, leaving 6 bases between them. Germline loops: CDR1 LNHNV, CDR2 YYDKDF (reference sequence). The CDR3 DNA sequence: TGTGCCACCAGCAGGTGGTCAGAGACCCAGTACTTC. It codes for CATSRWSETQYF.

The V gene is TRBV11-3, the J gene TRBJ2-1; TRBD2 agrees at 8 bases. Germline lookup yields CDR1 SGHNT and CDR2 YENEEA. The V gene end was trimmed by 6 bases and the J gene end by 4 bases; junction bases not matched to a gene: 2. CDR3 length: 13 residues. The CDR3 sequence: CASSTGGYNEQFF. CDR3 coding DNA: TGTGCCAGCAGTACGGGAGGGTACAATGAGCAGTTCTTC.

The rearrangement uses TRBV5-4 and TRBJ1-1; D possibly corresponds to TRBD1 (6 bases). V was cut by 4 bases and J by 3 bases, with 13 bases left in between. Germline CDR1 is SGHNT and CDR2 is YYREEE (reference sequence). The CDR3 has 14 amino acids. The CDR3: CASSLDSDHTEAFF. The CDR3 DNA reads TGTGCCAGCAGCCTGGACAGCGACCACACTGAAGCTTTCTTT.